The rows below give T cell receptor beta chains drawn from one sample of a study of blood T cell repertoires in COVID-19. TCRdb keeps only in-frame clones here, not all; method: immunoSEQ multiplex PCR. The table includes around 200,000 clones, about 88% detected once. The specimen was peripheral blood. Every receptor here comes from a man aged 25 to 40 with active or convalescent COVID-19. CDR3s include the opening cysteine and the closing phenylalanine or tryptophan. The D gene is left open where the match is weak. Not every row has a clone size; where given, it reads once, few, many or a size class.

clone_size: NA
v_call: TRBV30
d_call: NA
j_call: TRBJ2-7
cdr3_nt: TGTGCCTGGGCCAAATCCGAGCAGTACTTC
cdr3_aa: CAWAKSEQYF

clone_size: NA
v_call: TRBV5-4
d_call: NA
j_call: TRBJ2-6
cdr3_nt: TGTCCCAGCTTTAAAACGACCGGGGGGCCCCCCTCTGGGGCCAACGTCCTGACTTTC
cdr3_aa: CPSFKTTGGPPSGANVLTF

clone_size: NA
v_call: TRBV5-1
d_call: NA
j_call: TRBJ2-2
cdr3_nt: TGCGCCAGCAGCTTTAGTCGGACCGGGGAGCTGTTTTTT
cdr3_aa: CASSFSRTGELFF

clone_size: once
v_call: TRBV5-6
d_call: NA
j_call: TRBJ1-2
cdr3_nt: TGTGCCAGCAGCCTAGGCAGGGAGGCCCTCCGAAGCTACACCTTC
cdr3_aa: CASSLGREALRSYTF

clone_size: NA
v_call: TRBV27
d_call: TRBD2
j_call: TRBJ2-3
cdr3_nt: TGTGCCAGCAGCCTGGCGGGTGCGGGAGTCTCAGATACGCAGTATTTT
cdr3_aa: CASSLAGAGVSDTQYF

clone_size: NA
v_call: TRBV12-3/TRBV12-4
d_call: NA
j_call: TRBJ2-7
cdr3_nt: NA
cdr3_aa: CASGFGQGSLYF

clone_size: few
v_call: TRBV28
d_call: TRBD1
j_call: TRBJ2-1
cdr3_nt: TGTGCCAGCAGTTCCCCCTCCGGGACAGGGGATGAGCAGTTCTTC
cdr3_aa: CASSSPSGTGDEQFF

clone_size: NA
v_call: TRBV5-4
d_call: NA
j_call: TRBJ2-5
cdr3_nt: TGTGCCAGCAGCTTGGGCGGCTACCAAGAGACCCAGTACTTC
cdr3_aa: CASSLGGYQETQYF

clone_size: few
v_call: TRBV6-5
d_call: TRBD1
j_call: TRBJ1-1
cdr3_nt: TGTGCCACGGGACAGGGGGCCGTCCGTTTCACTGAAGCTTTCTTT
cdr3_aa: CATGQGAVRFTEAFF

clone_size: NA
v_call: TRBV20-1
d_call: TRBD2
j_call: TRBJ2-2
cdr3_nt: TGCAGTGCTAGTGGACTAGCGGGAGCGAACACCGGGGAGCTGTTTTTT
cdr3_aa: CSASGLAGANTGELFF

clone_size: few
v_call: TRBV27
d_call: TRBD2
j_call: TRBJ2-3
cdr3_nt: TGTGCCAGCAGCAAACTCGGGGGGTGGGGGGATACGCAGTATTTT
cdr3_aa: CASSKLGGWGDTQYF

clone_size: once
v_call: TRBV5-6
d_call: NA
j_call: TRBJ2-3
cdr3_nt: TGTGCCAGCAGCTTGGAGCTAGCGAGTACAGATACGCAGTATTTT
cdr3_aa: CASSLELASTDTQYF

clone_size: once
v_call: TRBV27
d_call: NA
j_call: TRBJ1-5
cdr3_nt: TGTGCCAGCAGTTTTTCCTCGGGTGCCAATCAGCCCCAGCATTTT
cdr3_aa: CASSFSSGANQPQHF

clone_size: NA
v_call: TRBV27
d_call: TRBD1
j_call: TRBJ1-2
cdr3_nt: TGTGCCAGCAGTTTTTGGGACAGGGGCGGCTACACCTTC
cdr3_aa: CASSFWDRGGYTF

clone_size: NA
v_call: TRBV18
d_call: NA
j_call: TRBJ1-3
cdr3_nt: TGTGCCAGCTCGGACTCGTCTGGAAACACCATATATTTT
cdr3_aa: CASSDSSGNTIYF

clone_size: few
v_call: TRBV27
d_call: NA
j_call: TRBJ2-2
cdr3_nt: TGTGCCAGCAGTGCAGCGGAGGGCGCCGGGGAGCTGTTTTTT
cdr3_aa: CASSAAEGAGELFF

clone_size: NA
v_call: TRBV18
d_call: NA
j_call: TRBJ1-5
cdr3_nt: TGTGCCAGCTCACCAGGGAGTGGCAATCAGCCCCAGCATTTT
cdr3_aa: CASSPGSGNQPQHF

clone_size: NA
v_call: TRBV7-3
d_call: TRBD1
j_call: TRBJ1-2
cdr3_nt: TGTGCCAGCAGCTTGGGACAGGGCCTCTACACCTTC
cdr3_aa: CASSLGQGLYTF

clone_size: NA
v_call: TRBV5-1
d_call: NA
j_call: TRBJ1-3
cdr3_nt: TGCGCCAGCAGCCCAGGGCAAATCTCTGGAAACACCATATATTTT
cdr3_aa: CASSPGQISGNTIYF

clone_size: NA
v_call: TRBV30
d_call: NA
j_call: TRBJ2-2
cdr3_nt: TGTGCCTGGAGTCTGAGCCCCGCGGCGGAGCTGTTTTTT
cdr3_aa: CAWSLSPAAELFF

clone_size: few
v_call: TRBV6-1
d_call: NA
j_call: TRBJ1-4
cdr3_nt: TGTGCCAGCAGTGAACGGGAACCGAAGAGACTGTTTTTT
cdr3_aa: CASSEREPKRLFF

clone_size: NA
v_call: TRBV19
d_call: NA
j_call: TRBJ1-4
cdr3_nt: TGTGCCAGTAGTACCCCCCACGGAGCAACTAATGAAAAACTGTTTTTT
cdr3_aa: CASSTPHGATNEKLFF

clone_size: NA
v_call: TRBV6-5
d_call: NA
j_call: TRBJ2-2
cdr3_nt: TGTGCCAGCAGTTACGGGGCTGGCGGGGAGCTGTTTTTT
cdr3_aa: CASSYGAGGELFF

clone_size: NA
v_call: TRBV3-1/TRBV3-2
d_call: TRBD2
j_call: TRBJ2-3
cdr3_nt: TGTGCCAGCAGCCACCTAGCGGCGGGGGGCACAGATACGCAGTATTTT
cdr3_aa: CASSHLAAGGTDTQYF

clone_size: NA
v_call: TRBV4-2
d_call: TRBD1
j_call: TRBJ1-4
cdr3_nt: TGTGCCAGCAGCCAAGGCGCAGGGGGCGGTGAAAAACTGTTTTTT
cdr3_aa: CASSQGAGGGEKLFF

clone_size: NA
v_call: TRBV6-4
d_call: NA
j_call: TRBJ1-1
cdr3_nt: TGTGCCAGCAGTGAACAGGTCGGCACTGAAGCTTTCTTT
cdr3_aa: CASSEQVGTEAFF

clone_size: NA
v_call: TRBV6-1
d_call: NA
j_call: TRBJ2-3
cdr3_nt: TGTGCCAGCAGTGAAGAGGCGGCGGGTAGAGATACGCAGTATTTT
cdr3_aa: CASSEEAAGRDTQYF

clone_size: NA
v_call: TRBV29-1
d_call: TRBD1
j_call: TRBJ1-2
cdr3_nt: TGCAGCGTGGCCGGGACAGGGGGGCCCTATGGCTACACCTTC
cdr3_aa: CSVAGTGGPYGYTF

clone_size: NA
v_call: TRBV9
d_call: NA
j_call: TRBJ1-2
cdr3_nt: TGTGCCAGCAGCGAGAGGTCGAGCTATGGCTACACCTTC
cdr3_aa: CASSERSSYGYTF

clone_size: once
v_call: TRBV3-1/TRBV3-2
d_call: TRBD1
j_call: TRBJ1-4
cdr3_nt: TGTGCCAGCAGCCCTACAGGGGGCAGGACAACTAATGAAAAACTGTTTTTT
cdr3_aa: CASSPTGGRTTNEKLFF

clone_size: NA
v_call: TRBV15
d_call: NA
j_call: TRBJ2-7
cdr3_nt: TGTGCCACCAGCAGGGATCCTACCGGGAGCTACGAGCAGTACTTC
cdr3_aa: CATSRDPTGSYEQYF

clone_size: NA
v_call: TRBV7-9
d_call: NA
j_call: TRBJ1-2
cdr3_nt: TGTGCCAGCAGCTTGCAGGGCTCGGCGGACTATGGCTACACCTTC
cdr3_aa: CASSLQGSADYGYTF

clone_size: NA
v_call: TRBV2
d_call: TRBD1
j_call: TRBJ1-5
cdr3_nt: TGTGCCAGCAGTGAAGCAGGGGGCATTGTCAATCAGCCCCAGCATTTT
cdr3_aa: CASSEAGGIVNQPQHF

clone_size: NA
v_call: TRBV5-1
d_call: TRBD2
j_call: TRBJ2-5
cdr3_nt: TGCGCCAGCAGCCCCAGCGGGAGCGGGCAAGAGACCCAGTACTTC
cdr3_aa: CASSPSGSGQETQYF

clone_size: NA
v_call: TRBV5-4
d_call: NA
j_call: TRBJ1-2
cdr3_nt: TGTGCCAGCAGCTTGGACAGTCAGGCTAACTATGGCTACACCTTC
cdr3_aa: CASSLDSQANYGYTF

clone_size: once
v_call: TRBV7-9
d_call: NA
j_call: TRBJ2-5
cdr3_nt: TGTGCCAGCAGCTTACCGGGGTGGGAACAAGAGACCCAGTACTTC
cdr3_aa: CASSLPGWEQETQYF

clone_size: few
v_call: TRBV5-1
d_call: NA
j_call: TRBJ2-7
cdr3_nt: TGCGCCAGCCGTACAGGGACGGAAGAGCAGTACTTC
cdr3_aa: CASRTGTEEQYF

clone_size: once
v_call: TRBV9
d_call: NA
j_call: TRBJ1-2
cdr3_nt: TGTGCCAGCAGCGTAGATTCGGGGTTCACAGGGCTGGCCCTCTATGGCTACACCTTC
cdr3_aa: CASSVDSGFTGLALYGYTF

clone_size: NA
v_call: TRBV18
d_call: NA
j_call: TRBJ1-1
cdr3_nt: TGTGCCAGCTCACCTCCTCCAGCGGAAACTGAAGCTTTCTTT
cdr3_aa: CASSPPPAETEAFF

clone_size: NA
v_call: TRBV10-2
d_call: TRBD2
j_call: TRBJ2-2
cdr3_nt: TGCGCCAGCAGGACGCTTCCGGGACTAGCGGGAGGTCAGACCGGGGAGCTGTTTTTT
cdr3_aa: CASRTLPGLAGGQTGELFF

clone_size: NA
v_call: TRBV20-1
d_call: NA
j_call: TRBJ1-6
cdr3_nt: TGCAGTGCTAGTCGCGGGGTGGATAATTCACCCCTCCACTTT
cdr3_aa: CSASRGVDNSPLHF

clone_size: NA
v_call: TRBV29-1
d_call: NA
j_call: TRBJ1-2
cdr3_nt: TGCAGCGTTGTGGGGACTACGGGTGGCTACACCTTC
cdr3_aa: CSVVGTTGGYTF

clone_size: few
v_call: TRBV6-2/TRBV6-3
d_call: TRBD1
j_call: TRBJ2-7
cdr3_nt: TGTGCCAGCAGTTACCCATACCGGACAGGGAAGCATCCCTACGAGCAGTACTTC
cdr3_aa: CASSYPYRTGKHPYEQYF

clone_size: NA
v_call: TRBV18
d_call: NA
j_call: TRBJ1-1
cdr3_nt: TGTGCCAGCTCACCACCGCTGACAGGGAACACTGAAGCTTTCTTT
cdr3_aa: CASSPPLTGNTEAFF

clone_size: NA
v_call: TRBV7-8
d_call: TRBD2
j_call: TRBJ2-3
cdr3_nt: TGTGCCAGCAGCGCCTTAGCGGGACTTCTGGGAGATACGCAGTATTTT
cdr3_aa: CASSALAGLLGDTQYF

clone_size: NA
v_call: TRBV29-1
d_call: NA
j_call: TRBJ2-3
cdr3_nt: TGCAGCGTTGAAGATCACGGGGGGCGGACAGATACGCAGTATTTT
cdr3_aa: CSVEDHGGRTDTQYF

clone_size: NA
v_call: TRBV2
d_call: NA
j_call: TRBJ2-3
cdr3_nt: TGTGCCAGCCATTTAGGGGCAACGCAGTATTTT
cdr3_aa: CASHLGATQYF

clone_size: NA
v_call: TRBV5-6
d_call: NA
j_call: TRBJ2-1
cdr3_nt: TGTGCCAGCAGCTCCCTAATCTACAATGAGCAGTTCTTC
cdr3_aa: CASSSLIYNEQFF

clone_size: NA
v_call: TRBV11-3
d_call: NA
j_call: TRBJ2-3
cdr3_nt: TGTGCCAGCAGCTTACCGGGGGTCGCGACGGATACGCAGTATTTT
cdr3_aa: CASSLPGVATDTQYF

clone_size: NA
v_call: TRBV4-1
d_call: NA
j_call: TRBJ2-1
cdr3_nt: TGCGCCAGCAGCCAAGACCGCGGGGATCCCAAAGGCAATGAGCAGTTCTTC
cdr3_aa: CASSQDRGDPKGNEQFF

clone_size: NA
v_call: TRBV11-2
d_call: NA
j_call: TRBJ1-1
cdr3_nt: TGTGCCAGCCGAGTACAGGGGAACACTGAAGCTTTCTTT
cdr3_aa: CASRVQGNTEAFF

clone_size: NA
v_call: TRBV13
d_call: NA
j_call: TRBJ2-7
cdr3_nt: TGTGCCAGCAGCTTAGGCGGGGGAGTCCACGAGCAGTACTTC
cdr3_aa: CASSLGGGVHEQYF

clone_size: NA
v_call: TRBV19
d_call: NA
j_call: TRBJ1-6
cdr3_nt: TGTGCCAGTAGTCTGTATAATTCACCCCTCCACTTT
cdr3_aa: CASSLYNSPLHF

clone_size: NA
v_call: TRBV7-8
d_call: NA
j_call: TRBJ1-2
cdr3_nt: TGTGCCAGCAGCGGGTTAGCCCGCCGGAATTATGGCTACACCTTC
cdr3_aa: CASSGLARRNYGYTF

clone_size: NA
v_call: TRBV21-1
d_call: NA
j_call: TRBJ1-1
cdr3_nt: TGTGCCAGCAGCCTCCATTCGACAGGGAGCGAGGGGACTGAAGCTTTCTTT
cdr3_aa: CASSLHSTGSEGTEAFF

clone_size: once
v_call: TRBV5-1
d_call: NA
j_call: TRBJ2-3
cdr3_nt: TGCGCCAGCGCCCTAGCGTTAAGCACAGATACGCAGTATTTT
cdr3_aa: CASALALSTDTQYF

clone_size: NA
v_call: TRBV6-6
d_call: TRBD1
j_call: TRBJ2-2
cdr3_nt: TGTGCCAGCAGTCCCGGAGACAGGGGACCAAACACCGGGGAGCTGTTTTTT
cdr3_aa: CASSPGDRGPNTGELFF

clone_size: few
v_call: TRBV10-1
d_call: NA
j_call: TRBJ2-5
cdr3_nt: TGCGCCAGCAGTAGTCAGGGAAAAGAGACCCAGTACTTC
cdr3_aa: CASSSQGKETQYF